This T cell receptor beta chain was obtained from a study of T cells in Graves' hyperthyroidism and ophthalmopathy. Amplification of TCR beta CDR3 regions used RNA as the template. The study used the HTBI primer set for a first-round RT-PCR of the TCR CDR3. TCRdb used MiXCR to reprocess the multiplex PCR reads, holding one entry per CDR3 protein. Here the sample spans around 580,000 distinct CDR3 sequences, over 15% being singletons. Study observations and caveats: Blood also held most thyroid clonotypes expanded beyond 0.001.

Uncontrolled infection, other autoimmune disease, pregnancy or lactation led to exclusion. In regard to this clonotype: The antigen remains undetermined.

V was pared by 0 bases and J by 0 bases, with 6 bases between. Looked up from germline, CDR1 is LNHNV and CDR2 is YYDKDF (reference sequence). The CDR3 runs 15 residues. The sample comprised blood. The J gene is TRBJ2-1, the V gene TRBV15; the D is unclear. The clonotype comes from a woman younger than 30 with Graves' hyperthyroidism. CDR3 sequence reads: CATSRDMSSYNEQFF. DNA for the CDR3: TGTGCCACCAGCAGAGATATGAGCTCCTACAATGAGCAGTTCTTC.